These 9 T cell receptor beta chains originate from one sample sequenced in a study of blood T cell repertoires in COVID-19. Produced via immunoSEQ multiplex PCR; TCRdb's table is partial and in-frame only. This repertoire shows over 200,000 clones, approximately 89% found once; its top ten account for 2% to 2.5%. The sequencing input was peripheral blood. These receptors all stem from a woman aged 50 to 65 with acute or convalescent COVID-19.

In DNA form, the CDR3 reads TGTGCCAGCAGCCAAGCGTATGGCCGGGAGCTGTTTTTT. It yields the protein CASSQAYGRELFF. The V and J genes are TRBV14 and TRBJ2-2; no definite D call. The V and J ends lost 1 base and 9 bases respectively, with 9 bases between them. Germline CDR1 SGHDN, CDR2 FVKESK. This CDR3 has 13 amino acids.

This sequence joins TRBV6-5 and TRBJ2-7; 8 positions match TRBD2. The J segment lost 5 bases and the V segment lost 2 bases, leaving 2 bases of the junction unmatched. CDR3 size: 13 residues. Germline V lookup: CDR1 MNHEY, CDR2 SVGAGI. CDR3 loop: CASSYREGHEQYF. The CDR3 nucleotides are TGTGCCAGCAGTTACCGGGAGGGCCACGAGCAGTACTTC.

The chain recombines TRBV7-3 with TRBJ2-1; D possibly corresponds to TRBD2 (5 bases). V was shortened by 3 bases and J by 4 bases, with 10 bases between the two germline ends. Germline CDR1 reads SGHTA; CDR2 reads FQGTGA. The CDR3 is made up of 14 amino acids. The CDR3 region is CASSFTPGYNEQFF. The CDR3 DNA reads TGTGCCAGCAGCTTTACCCCGGGGTACAATGAGCAGTTCTTC.

The gene calls are TRBV7-9 and TRBJ1-3; no definite D call. V shed 5 bases and J shed 5 bases, with 13 bases lying between them. Germline V gene data show CDR1 as SEHNR and CDR2 as FQNEAQ (reference sequence). CDR3 length equals 14 residues. Here the CDR3 DNA reads TGTGCCAGCAGCGACGCAGGCCCAAGAAACACCATATATTTT. Amino acid sequence: CASSDAGPRNTIYF.

The genes are TRBV18 and TRBJ2-3, with 11 bases that match TRBD2. The CDR3 has 14 residues. The trim removed 3 bases at V and 5 bases at J, leaving 1 base unmatched. Germline CDR1 reads KGHSH; CDR2 reads LQKENI. CDR3 bases: TGTGCCAGCTCACCGACTAGCGGGATAGATACGCAGTATTTT. Its protein is CASSPTSGIDTQYF.

The chain has TRBV5-5 and TRBJ2-2, with a possible D match to TRBD1 (5 bases). Germline CDR1 reads SGHKS; CDR2 reads YYEKEE (reference sequence). Deletions cut 0 bases from V and 1 base from J, with 7 bases between. CDR3 length equals 15 residues. CDR3 region: CASSLGQMNTGELFF. The CDR3 DNA reads TGTGCCAGCAGCTTGGGACAGATGAACACCGGGGAGCTGTTTTTT.

The CDR3 nucleotides read TGTGCCAGCAGCAATCCACAGCCTACCGGGGAGCTGTTTTTT. Translation gives CASSNPQPTGELFF. The rearrangement uses TRBV21-1 and TRBJ2-2; the table's D call TRBD1 went unverified against the DNA. TRBV21-1 is tagged as a pseudogene. The CDR3 contains 14 residues.

This clone was detected a few times. The chain uses TRBV27 and TRBJ1-2; D is possibly TRBD1 (6 bases). The length of the CDR3 is 16 residues. The germline V and J ends were trimmed by 0 bases and 4 bases, with 15 bases remaining between them. CDR1 and CDR2 from the germline V gene are MNHEY and SMNVEV (reference sequence). The CDR3 nucleotides are TGTGCCAGCAGTTTATCGGCCGGACAGACCTCCTATGGCTACACCTTC. Its translation: CASSLSAGQTSYGYTF.

The V and J genes are TRBV2 and TRBJ1-2, with 8 bases lining up with TRBD1. This CDR3 has 15 residues. V lost 1 base to trimming and J lost 6 bases; unmatched junction nucleotides: 7. Germline loops: CDR1 SNHLY, CDR2 FYNNEI. Here the CDR3 DNA reads TGTGCCAGCAGTGAAGAGTCAGGGGGCGCGAATGGCTACACCTTC. This encodes CASSEESGGANGYTF.